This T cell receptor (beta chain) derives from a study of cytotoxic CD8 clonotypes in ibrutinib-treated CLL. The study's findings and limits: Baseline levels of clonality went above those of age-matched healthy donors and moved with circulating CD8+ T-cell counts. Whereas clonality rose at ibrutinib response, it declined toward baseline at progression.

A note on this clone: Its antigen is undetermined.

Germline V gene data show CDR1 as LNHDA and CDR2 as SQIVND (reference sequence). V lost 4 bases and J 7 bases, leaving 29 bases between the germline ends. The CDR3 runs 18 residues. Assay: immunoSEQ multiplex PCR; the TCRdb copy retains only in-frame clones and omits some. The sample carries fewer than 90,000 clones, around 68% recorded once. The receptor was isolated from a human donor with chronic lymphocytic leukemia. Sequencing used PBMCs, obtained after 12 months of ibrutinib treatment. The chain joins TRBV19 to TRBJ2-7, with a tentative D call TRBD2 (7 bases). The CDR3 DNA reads TGTGCCAGTAGTACTACCGTCAATACAGGGAGGGTAACATGGGAGCAGTACTTC. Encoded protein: CASSTTVNTGRVTWEQYF.